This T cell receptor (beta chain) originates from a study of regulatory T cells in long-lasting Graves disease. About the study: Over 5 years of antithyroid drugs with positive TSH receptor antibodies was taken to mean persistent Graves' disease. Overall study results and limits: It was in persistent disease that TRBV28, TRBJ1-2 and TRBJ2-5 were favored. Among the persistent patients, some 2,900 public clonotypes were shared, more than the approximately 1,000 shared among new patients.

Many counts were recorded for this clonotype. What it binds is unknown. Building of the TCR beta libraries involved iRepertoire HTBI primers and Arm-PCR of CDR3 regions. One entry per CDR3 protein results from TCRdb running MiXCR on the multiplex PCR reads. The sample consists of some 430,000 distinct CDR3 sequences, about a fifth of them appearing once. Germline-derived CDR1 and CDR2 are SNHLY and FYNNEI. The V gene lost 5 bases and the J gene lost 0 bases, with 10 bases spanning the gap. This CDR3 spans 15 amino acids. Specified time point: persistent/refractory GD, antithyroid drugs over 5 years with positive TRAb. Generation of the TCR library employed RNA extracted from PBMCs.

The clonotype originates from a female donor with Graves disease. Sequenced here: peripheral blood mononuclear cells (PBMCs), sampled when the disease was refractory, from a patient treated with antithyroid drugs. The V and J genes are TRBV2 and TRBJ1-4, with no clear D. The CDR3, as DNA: TGTGCCAGCAGTTGGACGTCGACAACTAATGAAAAACTGTTTTTT. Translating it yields CASSWTSTTNEKLFF.